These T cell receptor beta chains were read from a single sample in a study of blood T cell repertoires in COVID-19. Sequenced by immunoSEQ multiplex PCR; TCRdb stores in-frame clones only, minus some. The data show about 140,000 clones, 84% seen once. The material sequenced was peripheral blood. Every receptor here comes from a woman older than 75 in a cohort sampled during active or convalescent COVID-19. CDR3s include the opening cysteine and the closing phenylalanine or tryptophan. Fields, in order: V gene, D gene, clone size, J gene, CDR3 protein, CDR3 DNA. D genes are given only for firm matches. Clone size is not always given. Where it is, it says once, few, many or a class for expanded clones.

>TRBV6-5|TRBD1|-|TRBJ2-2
CASSYDRGPTGELFF
TGTGCCAGCAGTTACGACAGGGGGCCCACCGGGGAGCTGTTTTTT
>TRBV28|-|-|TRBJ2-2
CATTTGGLTGELFF
TGTGCCACCACGACCGGGGGGCTCACCGGGGAGCTGTTTTTT
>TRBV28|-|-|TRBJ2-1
CASSRTRNEQFF
TGTGCCAGCAGCCGTACCAGGAATGAGCAGTTCTTC
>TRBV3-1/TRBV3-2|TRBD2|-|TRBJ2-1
CASSHDRTSGGANEQFF
TGTGCCAGCAGCCACGATCGGACTAGCGGGGGGGCAAATGAGCAGTTCTTC
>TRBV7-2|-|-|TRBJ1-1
CASSLMYGRETEAFF
TGTGCCAGCAGCTTAATGTACGGGAGAGAGACTGAAGCTTTCTTT
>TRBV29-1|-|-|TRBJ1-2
CSVEMLSYGYTF
TGCAGCGTTGAAATGCTAAGCTATGGCTACACCTTC
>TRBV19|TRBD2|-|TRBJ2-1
CASSIPERGPEQFF
TGTGCCAGTAGTATCCCCGAGCGGGGGCCCGAGCAGTTCTTC
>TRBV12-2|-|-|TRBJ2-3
CASRAPSRDSRPLGETDTQYF
TGTGCAAGTCGCGCCCCCAGCCGGGACTCACGCCCTCTGGGTGAAACAGATACGCAGTATTTT
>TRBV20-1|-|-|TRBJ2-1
CSASDREGYNEQFF
TGCAGTGCTAGTGACAGGGAGGGCTACAATGAGCAGTTCTTC
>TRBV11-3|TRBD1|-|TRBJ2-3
CASQGARTDTQYF
TGTGCCAGCCAGGGGGCGAGGACAGATACGCAGTATTTT
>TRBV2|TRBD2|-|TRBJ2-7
CASSPTSGGPHEQYF
TGTGCCAGCAGTCCGACTAGCGGGGGGCCACACGAGCAGTACTTC
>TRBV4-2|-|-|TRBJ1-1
CASSQDLQGTEAFF
TGTGCCAGCAGCCAAGACCTACAGGGCACTGAAGCTTTCTTT
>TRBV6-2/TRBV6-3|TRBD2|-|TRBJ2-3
CASSYPRAGVTDTQYF
TGTGCCAGCAGTTACCCGAGGGCGGGGGTCACAGATACGCAGTATTTT
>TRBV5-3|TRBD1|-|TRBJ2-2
CARSLTGGRELFF
TGTGCCAGAAGCTTAACAGGGGGACGGGAGCTGTTTTTT
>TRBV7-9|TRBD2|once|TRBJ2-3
CASSLGTSGGTDTQYF
TGTGCCAGCAGCTTGGGGACTAGCGGAGGCACAGATACGCAGTATTTT
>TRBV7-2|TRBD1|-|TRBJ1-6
CASSSESRTGITPLHF
TGTGCCAGCAGCTCAGAGTCTCGGACAGGGATAACACCCCTCCACTTT
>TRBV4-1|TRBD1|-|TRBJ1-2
CASSQGQGANGYTF
TGCGCCAGCAGCCAAGGTCAGGGGGCAAATGGCTACACCTTC
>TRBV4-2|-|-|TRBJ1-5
CASSQRQNSNQPQHF
TGTGCCAGCAGCCAAAGACAGAATAGCAATCAGCCCCAGCATTTT
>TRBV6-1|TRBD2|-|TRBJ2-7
CASSEEAGGSYEQYF
TGTGCCAGCAGTGAAGAAGCGGGGGGGTCCTACGAGCAGTACTTC
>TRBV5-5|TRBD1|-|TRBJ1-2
CASSLSQGAFYGYTF
TGTGCCAGCAGCTTGAGCCAGGGGGCATTCTATGGCTACACCTTC
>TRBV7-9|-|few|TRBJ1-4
CASSPDRINEKLFF
TGTGCCAGCAGTCCGGACAGAATAAATGAAAAACTGTTTTTT
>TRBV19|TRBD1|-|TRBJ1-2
CASRAPGQGIDGYTF
TGTGCCAGTAGAGCACCGGGACAGGGGATAGATGGCTACACCTTC
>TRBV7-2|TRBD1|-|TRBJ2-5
CASSHRDRNQETQYF
TGTGCCAGCAGCCATCGGGACAGAAACCAAGAGACCCAGTACTTC
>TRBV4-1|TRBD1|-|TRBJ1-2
CASSQEMTGTILYGYTF
TGCGCCAGCAGCCAAGAGATGACAGGGACGATTCTCTATGGCTACACCTTC
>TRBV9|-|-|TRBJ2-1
CASSVGAGTSYNEQFF
TGTGCCAGCAGCGTAGGGGCCGGAACCTCCTACAATGAGCAGTTCTTC
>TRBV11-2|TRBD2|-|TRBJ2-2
CASSLDFRGLGYGGELFF
TGTGCCAGCAGCTTAGATTTCCGCGGACTAGGTTATGGCGGGGAGCTGTTTTTT
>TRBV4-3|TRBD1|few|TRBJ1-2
CASSRGAQTGNYGYTF
TGCGCCAGCAGCCGAGGTGCACAGACAGGGAACTATGGCTACACCTTC
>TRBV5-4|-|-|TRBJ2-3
CASSFDNTGSPPADTQYF
TGTGCCAGCAGCTTCGACAACACCGGCAGCCCCCCCGCAGATACGCAGTATTTT
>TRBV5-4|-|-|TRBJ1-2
CASSLVGGSYGYTF
TGTGCCAGCAGCTTGGTCGGGGGAAGCTATGGCTACACCTTC
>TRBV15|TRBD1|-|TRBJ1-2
CATSRTGQGHYGYTF
TGTGCCACCAGCAGAACCGGACAGGGGCACTATGGCTACACCTTC
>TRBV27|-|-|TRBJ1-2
CASSPRDTYGYTF
TGTGCCAGCAGTCCTCGGGACACCTATGGCTACACCTTC
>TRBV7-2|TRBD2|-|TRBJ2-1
CASKRGAGGPVNEQFF
TGTGCCAGCAAGAGGGGAGCGGGGGGGCCGGTAAATGAGCAGTTCTTC
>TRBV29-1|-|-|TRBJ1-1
CSVVRTEAFF
TGCAGCGTTGTAAGGACAGAAGCTTTCTTT
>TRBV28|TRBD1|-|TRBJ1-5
CASIMGQGASTYQPQHF
TGTGCCAGCATCATGGGACAGGGGGCCTCTACTTATCAGCCCCAGCATTTT
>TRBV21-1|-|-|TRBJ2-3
CASSTRGDTQYF
TGTGCCAGCAGCACCCGCGGGGATACGCAGTATTTT